The clone carrying this TCR beta chain has a count of ten or more. Amplification targeted TCR beta CDR3 regions from RNA transcripts. The study used the HTBI primer set for a first-round RT-PCR of the TCR CDR3. TCRdb passed the multiplex PCR reads through MiXCR, listing each CDR3 protein once. This sample yields about 290,000 distinct CDR3 sequences, of which about 14% are seen a single time; more than 7.5% belongs to the top ten. Germline trimming cut 6 bases from V and 5 bases from J; bases unmatched to any gene: 10. CDR3 size: 14 residues. CDR1 and CDR2 from the germline V gene are SGHTS and YDEGEE. The data were taken from a study of T cells in Graves' hyperthyroidism and ophthalmopathy.

The sequence came from a woman aged 25-40 years with Graves' hyperthyroidism that later progressed to Graves' ophthalmopathy. The V and J genes are TRBV5-8 and TRBJ2-7; 8 nucleotides agree with TRBD2. Sequencing used blood. CDR3 in amino acids: CASIKSGGSHEQYF. In DNA, the CDR3 is TGTGCCAGCATTAAATCGGGAGGGTCCCACGAGCAGTACTTC.